Shown below are 30 T cell receptor delta chains from a single sample sequenced in a study of γδ T cells in repeated Plasmodium falciparum infection. Vgamma9/Vdelta2+ and Vdelta2-negative gammadelta T cells were flow-sorted from PBMC for bulk sequencing. TCRdb reanalysed the multiplex PCR reads via CATT. The table shows 85,000 to 100,000 delta-chain clones, with over 0.9% occurring only once. The sequenced sample was gamma-delta T cells from blood. These receptors all stem from a pool of human donors (malaria-infected and uninfected, not separated).

As concerns this clone: This DNA's translation and the protein TCRdb lists, from a much larger clone, do not match at residue 14, likely due to a read error; the protein shown is translated from the DNA. The rearrangement joins TRDV1 to TRDJ1, with D possibly matching TRDD2 (5 bases). Germline matching of the DNA provided the J gene here, since TCRdb leaves it blank. Germline CDR1 reads TSWWSYY; CDR2 reads QGS. The CDR3 has 21 residues. The V end was cut by 6 bases, the J end by 0 bases, with 32 bases between. The CDR3 reads CALGPRRSRVDPTPYTDKLIF. Here the CDR3 DNA reads TGTGCTCTTGGTCCTAGGAGGTCCCGGGTCGACCCGACCCCGTACACCGATAAACTCATCTTT.

On this clone itself: This DNA's translation differs at residue 8 from TCRdb's protein, which comes from a much larger clone; a read error is likely, and the protein shown is translated from the DNA. The rearrangement joins TRDV2 to TRDJ1; weak D call: TRDD3 (5 bases). As TCRdb names no J gene, one was assigned here on the basis of a DNA match to germline. CDR1 and CDR2 from the germline V gene are GEAIGNYY and EKD. The CDR3 has 19 amino acids. Deletions cut 3 bases from V and 0 bases from J, with 25 bases between. The CDR3 protein is CACDSLLRALPGDTDKLIF. The CDR3 DNA reads TGTGCCTGTGACTCCTTACTGAGGGCATTACCGGGGGACACCGATAAACTCATCTTT.

This clone was counted only a few times. TCRdb's listed protein matches a much larger clone and diverges from this DNA's translation at residue 9, likely through a read error; the protein shown comes from the DNA. V usage is TRDV1 and J usage is TRDJ1, with D hard to call. TCRdb lists no J gene, so it was determined here by aligning the DNA to germline. The germline V and J ends were trimmed by 5 bases and 1 base, with 23 bases remaining between them. Germline V gene data show CDR1 as TSWWSYY and CDR2 as QGS. This CDR3 has 18 amino acids. CDR3: CALGFTSVYTYITDKLIF. The CDR3 DNA follows: TGTGCTCTTGGGTTCACCTCCGTATATACTTATATCACCGATAAACTCATCTTT.

Comments on this clone: Only one base separates this from a far larger clonotype, so it likely reflects a read error. Other nucleotide sequences from this sample produce the same CDR3. The chain uses TRDV2 and TRDJ1; 9 bases agree with TRDD3. TCRdb records no J gene; here it was assigned by comparing the DNA to germline. CDR1 and CDR2 (germline): GEAIGNYY, EKD. J gave up 3 bases and V 4 bases, and 11 bases lay outside the gene matches. This CDR3 comprises 16 residues. In DNA, the CDR3 is TGTGCCTGTGATACCCTGGGGGATGAGGAAGCCGATAAACTCATCTTT. It encodes CACDTLGDEEADKLIF.

This clone has more than one count but fewer than ten. TCRdb's protein, taken from a much larger clone, differs from this DNA's translation at residue 3, likely owing to a read error; the protein displayed comes from the DNA. The V and J genes are TRDV1 and TRDJ1, with 11 bases matching TRDD3. This CDR3 contains 17 residues. Germline V gene lookup returns CDR1 TSWWSYY and CDR2 QGS. This chain's CDR3 is CAPGELWGIRGTDKLIF. The CDR3 DNA follows: TGTGCTCCTGGGGAATTATGGGGGATACGAGGCACCGATAAACTCATCTTT.

This clone was counted between two and nine times. It is likely a read error: a sequence one base away is far more abundant. In the same sample, other DNA sequences code for this CDR3. The chain is built from TRDV2 and TRDJ1; D gene unclear. Germline CDR1 GEAIGNYY, CDR2 EKD. CDR3 length: 16 residues. The V end was cut by 0 bases, the J end by 3 bases, with 16 bases between. CDR3 in amino acids: CACDTLGDKVADKLIF. CDR3 in DNA: TGTGCCTGTGACACCCTCGGAGATAAGGTGGCCGATAAACTCATCTTT.

In this sample, this clone turned up a few times. TCRdb lists the protein of a much larger clone for this DNA, which differs at residue 11, so this is likely a read error; the protein given here is translated from the DNA itself. Written as DNA, the CDR3 is TGTGCCTGTGACGCCATGGGGGCCGACACCAATAAACTCATCTTT. Encoded protein: CACDAMGADTNKLIF. The chain recombines TRDV2 with TRDJ1; D may be TRDD3 (6 bases). No J gene was available from TCRdb, and it was assigned here by a germline match of the DNA. Germline assignment: CDR1 GEAIGNYY and CDR2 EKD. CDR3 length equals 15 residues.

At least ten counts were recorded for this clone. The CDR3 sequence is CALGVRKLIF. For the CDR3, the DNA is TGTGCTCTTGGGGTAAGGAAACTCATCTTT. This chain joins TRDV1 and TRDJ1, with D hard to call. From germline, CDR1 is TSWWSYY and CDR2 QGS. CDR3 length equals 10 residues. Trimming cost V 4 bases and J 8 bases, with 5 bases left between them.

A few counts support this clone. It differs at one base from a far larger clone, so likely a read error. The same CDR3 can be traced to other DNA sequences in this sample. This chain uses TRAV29/DV5 with TRDJ1; 10 positions agree with TRDD3. The CDR3 runs to 19 residues. Germline V lookup: CDR1 NSMFDY, CDR2 ISSIKDK. CDR3 bases: TGCGCAGCAAGGGCTATAGGATTACAGGACTCTGGGGGATACGATAAACTCATCTTT. Protein: CAARAIGLQDSGGYDKLIF.

This clone has only a few counts. The protein TCRdb lists belongs to a much larger clone and differs from this DNA's translation at residue 4, which points to a read error; the protein shown is made from the DNA. The chain employs TRDV1 and TRDJ1; TRDD3 matches at 7 bases. TCRdb gives no J gene; it was assigned here by matching the DNA to germline. This CDR3 has 13 residues. Germline CDR1 reads TSWWSYY; CDR2 reads QGS. The CDR3 loop reads CALRELPGIKLIF. CDR3 sequence (DNA): TGTGCTCTTAGGGAACTTCCGGGGATAAAACTCATCTTT.

As regards this clone: A far larger clone is off by one base, so a read error is likely. Other DNA sequences in this specimen translate into the identical CDR3. V gene TRDV1 combines with J gene TRDJ1; D perhaps matches TRDD2 (6 bases). Here the J gene was assigned by germline matching of the DNA, as TCRdb has none. The length of the CDR3 is 19 residues. CDR1 is TSWWSYY, CDR2 QGS, per germline. The CDR3 sequence is CALGSSFPGHPAHTDKLIF. The CDR3 DNA is TGTGCTCTTGGATCTTCCTTCCCCGGTCATCCCGCCCACACTGATAAACTCATCTTT.

The sample holds a few counts of this clone. The translation of this DNA and the TCRdb protein of a much larger clone differ at residue 14, probably owing to a read error; the protein shown here is translated from the DNA. As DNA, the CDR3 is TGTGCTCTTGGGGAAAAACATTCTTTCCACGATAAACTCACCTTT. It yields the protein CALGEKHSFHDKLTF. The chain is built from TRDV1 and TRDJ1; unclear D gene. Germline V lookup: CDR1 TSWWSYY, CDR2 QGS. The CDR3 is 15 residues long.

Only a few counts were recorded for this clone. TCRdb's listed protein matches a much larger clone and diverges from this DNA's translation at residue 16, likely through a read error; the protein shown comes from the DNA. CDR3 sequence (DNA): TGTGCTCTTGGGGAATGGGGATCGGATCCCGTGTACACCGATAAACCCATCTTT. Its protein product is CALGEWGSDPVYTDKPIF. The chain recombines TRDV1 with TRDJ1, with D maybe TRDD3 (6 bases). This CDR3 is built from 18 residues. Germline-derived CDR1 and CDR2 are TSWWSYY and QGS.

On this clone: The protein given by TCRdb reflects a much larger clone and differs at residue 3 from this DNA's translation, likely from a read error; the protein shown is the DNA's translation. This sequence joins TRDV1 and TRDJ1; D possibly matches TRDD1, TRDD2 or TRDD3 (5 bases each). The CDR3 sequence is 20 residues long. The V gene lost 10 bases and the J gene lost 3 bases, with 36 bases spanning the gap. Per germline, CDR1 TSWWSYY and CDR2 QGS. The CDR3 DNA reads TGTGCTCCGGCGCACTTCCGCGGGATTATTGACATAGTCAGGGCCGATAAACTCATCTTT. Its translation: CAPAHFRGIIDIVRADKLIF.

Turning to this clone: A read error likely explains this, since a far larger clone differs by one base. Other DNA sequences in this specimen translate into the identical CDR3. This chain connects TRDV1 to TRDJ2; TRDD3 might be the D (5 bases). TCRdb leaves out the J gene; it was filled in here by matching the DNA to germline. In germline, CDR1 is TSWWSYY, CDR2 QGS. Trimming left V 2 bases short and J 3 bases short, with 16 bases between. There are 17 residues in the CDR3. The CDR3, as DNA: TGTGCTCTTGGGGAAGTAGTACTGGACCCAGTGACAGCACAACTCTTCTTT. Translated: CALGEVVLDPVTAQLFF.

This clone was detected only a few times. This DNA's translation differs at residue 10 from TCRdb's protein, which comes from a much larger clone; a read error is likely, and the protein shown is translated from the DNA. The chain couples TRDV2 to TRDJ1, with D perhaps matching TRDD3 (5 bases). The J gene was not available in TCRdb and was assigned here by matching the DNA to germline segments. The V end lost 0 bases, the J end lost 3 bases, and 13 bases lay between the germline ends. CDR1 is GEAIGNYY and CDR2 is EKD in the germline V gene. The CDR3 contains 15 residues. The DNA for the CDR3 is TGTGCCTGTGACACCGGTGGGGCTTACGCCGATAAACTCATCTTT. Amino acid sequence: CACDTGGAYADKLIF.

Concerning this clone itself: The amino acid sequence in TCRdb belongs to a much larger clone and departs from this DNA's translation at residue 21, likely a sequencing read error; the sequence shown is translated from the DNA. The chain employs TRDV1 and TRDJ4; TRDD3 aligns across 12 bases. Germline V gene sequence: CDR1 TSWWSYY, CDR2 QGS. The CDR3 has 22 amino acids. The CDR3 reads CALGELPPLKSTGGYRARPLTF. The CDR3, as DNA: TGTGCTCTTGGGGAGCTTCCCCCTCTAAAGAGTACTGGGGGATACAGAGCCAGACCCCTGACCTTT.

A remark on this clone: This probably arose from a read error, given a far larger clone one base away. This CDR3 is also generated by other DNA sequences in the sample. The chain couples TRDV2 to TRDJ1; 10 positions match TRDD3. TCRdb records no J gene; here it was assigned by comparing the DNA to germline. V shed 1 base, J shed 0 bases, and the junction held 10 bases outside the gene matches. This CDR3 comprises 18 residues. Germline values: CDR1 GEAIGNYY, CDR2 EKD. CDR3 in amino acids: CACDTLPLGDHNTDKLIF. The CDR3 coding sequence is TGTGCCTGTGACACGCTCCCACTGGGGGATCACAACACCGATAAACTCATCTTT.

This clone occurred a few times. The amino acid sequence in TCRdb belongs to a much larger clone and departs from this DNA's translation at residue 17, likely a sequencing read error; the sequence shown is translated from the DNA. The V gene call reads TRDV1; no J gene was called; the table's D call, TRDD3, has no DNA check behind it. The CDR3 runs to 19 residues. From germline, CDR1 is TSWWSYY and CDR2 QGS. This CDR3 is CALGVPSLRSNEYTDKPIF. The DNA for the CDR3 is TGTGCTCTTGGGGTCCCGAGTCTCCGATCAAATGAGTACACCGATAAACCCATCTTT.

In the case of this clone: TCRdb lists the protein of a much larger clone for this DNA, which differs at residue 4, so this is likely a read error; the protein given here is translated from the DNA itself. The chain joins TRDV1 to TRDJ1; a weak D match, TRDD3 (6 bases). The germline CDR1 and CDR2 sequences are TSWWSYY and QGS. The CDR3 sequence is 16 residues long. In DNA form, the CDR3 reads TGTGCTCTTAGGGAATGTCAGCGTTACTGGGTTGGGAAACTCATCTTT. Encoded protein: CALRECQRYWVGKLIF.

This clone was observed at least ten times. The likely explanation is a read error, given a far larger clone one base away. This CDR3 is also generated by other DNA sequences in the sample. V gene TRDV2 combines with J gene TRDJ1; TRDD3 agrees at 12 bases. Here the J gene was assigned by germline matching of the DNA, as TCRdb has none. The CDR3 is 20 residues long. The ends lost 0 bases at V and 0 bases at J; junction bases unmatched: 13. The germline V gene has CDR1 GEAIGNYY and CDR2 EKD. The CDR3 DNA follows: TGTGCCTGTGACACCCTGGTACTGGGGGATACACGGAAGGACACCGATAAACTCATCTTT. This codes for CACDTLVLGDTRKDTDKLIF.

This clone was detected only a few times. The TCRdb record carries a much larger clone's protein, which differs from this DNA's translation at residue 10; a read error is the likely cause, and the protein listed here is the DNA translation. The chain recombines TRDV1 with TRDJ1; D ambiguous. The germline CDR1 and CDR2 sequences are TSWWSYY and QGS. This CDR3 is 12 amino acids long. In DNA, the CDR3 is TGTGCTCTTGGGAACGGGACGTATAAACCCATCTTT. Translating gives CALGNGTYKPIF.

Details on this clone: One base separates it from a far larger clone, so it is likely a read error. Other DNA sequences in the same sample also yield this CDR3. V gene TRDV1 combines with J gene TRDJ1; the match to TRDD3 covers 13 bases. The J gene was missing in TCRdb and was found by matching the end of the DNA to germline. Germline V gene data show CDR1 as TSWWSYY and CDR2 as QGS. CDR3 length: 22 residues. In DNA form, the CDR3 reads TGTGCTCTAGGGGAACCATACGTTGGAACCTATACTGGGGGATACGCTAACGATAAACTCATCTTT. As protein: CALGEPYVGTYTGGYANDKLIF.

This clone was found a few times. TCRdb's protein for this DNA is that of a much larger clone and differs from the translation at residue 15, likely a read error; the protein shown is the DNA translation. The chain carries TRDV1 and TRDJ1; TRDD3 aligns across 13 bases. TCRdb supplies no J gene; here it was assigned by aligning the nucleotide sequence to germline. Germline V lookup: CDR1 TSWWSYY, CDR2 QGS. This CDR3 contains 19 residues. This CDR3 is CALGDFRYWGIRNTEKLIF. CDR3 bases: TGTGCTCTTGGGGATTTCCGGTACTGGGGGATACGTAACACCGAGAAACTCATCTTT.

With respect to this clone: TCRdb's protein for this DNA is that of a much larger clone and differs from the translation at residue 3, likely a read error; the protein shown is the DNA translation. V gene TRDV2 combines with J gene TRDJ1; D perhaps matches TRDD3 (6 bases). This CDR3 contains 17 residues. Germline CDR1 GEAIGNYY, CDR2 EKD. In nucleotides, the CDR3 is TGTGCCCGTGACACTTTAACGAGTACTGGGTTTGGCGATAAACTCATCTTT. Translated: CARDTLTSTGFGDKLIF.

This clone was seen ten or more times. The CDR3 spells CALGELSGYGGIPHDKLIF. The CDR3 DNA reads as TGTGCTCTTGGGGAACTATCCGGCTACGGGGGGATACCCCACGATAAACTCATCTTT. The chain uses TRDV1 and TRDJ1; 9 nucleotides line up with TRDD3. Germline V gene data show CDR1 as TSWWSYY and CDR2 as QGS. The CDR3 totals 19 residues. The junction had 15 bases not matched to a gene; V was cut back by 0 bases and J by 4 bases.

This clone was seen repeatedly, ten times or more. TCRdb records a much larger clone's protein for this DNA, with a difference at residue 5 that likely arises from a read error; the protein given is the translation of the DNA. V usage is TRDV2 and J usage is TRDJ1, with D uncertain. The CDR3 spans 14 residues. Per germline, CDR1 GEAIGNYY and CDR2 EKD. The V end was cut by 3 bases, the J end by 0 bases, with 10 bases between. The CDR3 loop is CACDAVLYTDKLIF. The CDR3 nucleotides are TGTGCCTGTGACGCCGTTTTGTACACCGATAAACTCATCTTT.

This clone was seen a handful of times. TCRdb lists the protein of a much larger clone for this DNA, which differs at residue 16, so this is likely a read error; the protein given here is translated from the DNA itself. The V gene call reads TRDV2; no J gene was called; the D call TRDD3 from the table was never checked on the DNA. The CDR3 totals 17 residues. Germline assignment: CDR1 GEAIGNYY and CDR2 EKD. CDR3 in amino acids: CACDTLDTLGDRAGLTF. In DNA form, the CDR3 reads TGTGCCTGTGACACGCTAGACACTTTGGGGGATAGGGCTGGACTCACCTTT.

The sample holds a few counts of this clone. The likely explanation is a read error, given a far larger clone one base away. This same CDR3 is encoded by further DNA sequences in the sample. The rearrangement joins TRDV2 to TRDJ2, with 9 bases lining up with TRDD2. In the absence of a J gene in TCRdb, the DNA was matched to germline to assign it here. Trimming cost V 2 bases and J 0 bases; bases outside gene matches: 33. CDR1 and CDR2 (germline): GEAIGNYY, EKD. The CDR3 spans 26 residues. The CDR3 reads CACDRIPSYGAGSPMGLGALTAQLFF. Written as DNA, the CDR3 is TGTGCCTGTGACAGAATCCCTTCCTACGGAGCCGGGAGCCCCATGGGACTAGGAGCTTTGACAGCACAACTCTTCTTT.

This clone was observed at least ten times. The V gene is TRDV2, the J gene TRDJ1; 9 nucleotides agree with TRDD3. V was pared by 0 bases and J by 0 bases, with 13 bases of the junction left unmatched. The CDR3 totals 19 residues. Germline V CDR1 and CDR2: GEAIGNYY, EKD. The CDR3 here is CACDTVGGYQDRYTDKLIF. The CDR3 DNA is TGTGCCTGTGACACCGTCGGGGGATACCAGGATCGGTACACCGATAAACTCATCTTT.